These 9 T cell receptor beta chains came from one sample sequenced in a study of blood T cell repertoires in COVID-19. Generated by immunoSEQ multiplex PCR, the TCRdb table keeps only in-frame clones and is missing some. Found here are about 42,000 clones, 70% to 90% of them singletons; the top ten hold about 12%. The sample comprised peripheral blood. Every receptor here comes from a human donor in a cohort sampled during active COVID-19.

This clone is a singleton in its sample. V usage is TRBV5-1 and J usage is TRBJ2-5; TRBD1 aligns across 7 bases. This CDR3 has 15 amino acids. CDR1 and CDR2 from the germline V gene are SGHRS and YFSETQ. V was pared by 6 bases and J by 1 base, with 9 bases of the junction left unmatched. In DNA, the CDR3 is TGCGCCAGCACCGAGGACAGGAACTCCCAAGAGACCCAGTACTTC. This translates into CASTEDRNSQETQYF.

A single count supports this clone. The V and J genes are TRBV18 and TRBJ2-3; 8 bases map to TRBD2. The CDR3 extends over 17 amino acids. J gave up 1 base and V 0 bases, and 6 bases lay outside the gene matches. Germline loops: CDR1 KGHSH, CDR2 LQKENI. CDR3 protein: CASSPPGISGGTDTQYF. CDR3 bases: TGTGCCAGCTCACCACCCGGTATTAGCGGGGGCACAGATACGCAGTATTTT.

The chain links TRBV4-3 to TRBJ1-4, with a possible D match to TRBD1 (6 bases). Germline V gene sequence: CDR1 LGHNA, CDR2 YSLEER. The length of the CDR3 is 16 residues. V dropped 2 bases and J dropped 8 bases, with 18 bases sitting between them. DNA of the CDR3: TGCGCCAGCAGCCAATTTGGGCCACAGGGCAGGGAAAAACTGTTTTTT. It translates to CASSQFGPQGREKLFF.

The chain employs TRBV19 and TRBJ2-7; 8 positions agree with TRBD2. Trimming removed 6 bases from V and 2 bases from J; junction bases left unmatched: 9. The CDR3 runs to 15 residues. Germline-derived CDR1 and CDR2 are LNHDA and SQIVND (reference sequence). The CDR3 bases are TGTGCCAGTAGCCCTGCCCGGGGGGGCCCCTACGAGCAGTACTTC. Protein: CASSPARGGPYEQYF.

The rearrangement uses TRBV3-1 (or the pseudogene TRBV3-2) and TRBJ1-6; 11 bases align to TRBD1. V was clipped by 3 bases and J by 7 bases; unmatched bases: 8. The CDR3 contains 17 residues. Per the germline V gene, CDR1 is LGHDT and CDR2 is YNNKEL (reference sequence). The CDR3: CASSQAGTGGRNSPLHF. The CDR3 DNA reads as TGTGCCAGCAGCCAGGCCGGGACAGGGGGGAGGAATTCACCCCTCCACTTT.

The CDR3 loop reads CASRVVGDTGELFF. The CDR3 region has the DNA TGCGCCAGCAGGGTGGTAGGGGACACCGGGGAGCTGTTTTTT. The chain couples TRBV5-1 to TRBJ2-2; D perhaps matches TRBD1 (5 bases). Germline CDR1 and CDR2: SGHRS and YFSETQ. The ends were cut back, 5 bases at V and 3 bases at J, with 11 bases in the middle. This CDR3 has 14 amino acids. Drawing the rest from reference TRBV5-1 and TRBJ2-2, the complete variable domain is KAGVTQTPRYLIKTRGQQVTLSCSPISGHRSVSWYQQTPGQGLQFLFEYFSETQRNKGNFPGRFSGRQFSNSRSEMNVSTLELGDSALYLCASRVVGDTGELFFGEGSRLTVL.

The rearrangement joins TRBV24-1 to TRBJ2-2; 12 positions agree with TRBD1. Per the germline V gene, CDR1 is KGHDR and CDR2 is SFDVKD. The CDR3 extends over 15 amino acids. The V gene end was trimmed by 5 bases and the J gene end by 5 bases; junction bases not matched to a gene: 2. The CDR3 reads CATSAGQGATGELFF. CDR3 nucleotide sequence: TGTGCCACCAGTGCGGGACAGGGGGCAACCGGGGAGCTGTTTTTT.

The V and J genes are TRBV7-3 and TRBJ2-2; TRBD2 matches at 13 bases. V shed 5 bases and J 6 bases; nucleotides not matched to a gene: 6. The CDR3 sequence is 16 residues long. Germline V gene data show CDR1 as SGHTA and CDR2 as FQGTGA. CDR3 residues: CASSPGTSGVSGELFF. In nucleotides, the CDR3 is TGTGCCAGCAGCCCTGGGACTAGCGGGGTCTCCGGGGAGCTGTTTTTT. The complete variable domain, with remaining parts taken from reference TRBV7-3 and TRBJ2-2, reads GAGVSQTPSNKVTEKGKYVELRCDPISGHTALYWYRQSLGQGPEFLIYFQGTGAADDSGLPNDRFFAVRPEGSVSTLKIQRTERGDSAVYLCASSPGTSGVSGELFFGEGSRLTVL.

The V gene is TRBV19, the J gene TRBJ1-6; D perhaps matches TRBD1 (5 bases). Trimming left V 0 bases short and J 0 bases short, with 15 bases between. This CDR3 is 19 amino acids long. Germline CDR1 is LNHDA and CDR2 is SQIVND (reference sequence). CDR3 sequence (DNA): TGTGCCAGTAGTATAGACGCAAGGACATGGAGCTCCTATAATTCACCCCTCCACTTT. The encoded protein is CASSIDARTWSSYNSPLHF.